The 32 T cell receptor beta chains below all came from one sample that was sequenced in a study of T cell repertoires in cytomegalovirus infection. These receptors' targets are unknown. TCRdb re-derived calls from the reads in MiXCR, one entry per CDR3 protein. The repertoire includes about 920,000 distinct CDR3 sequences, less than 40% of them detected once, and more than 12% sits in the top ten. This specimen was cultured CD8+ T cells from PBMCs, taken from culture after CMV antigen stimulation. The receptors were gathered from a human donor in good health (CMV status not recorded). Some clones in this sample may be carry-over from other donors' samples.

This chain links TRBV7-2 with TRBJ1-1; TRBD1 agrees at 10 bases. V was pared by 3 bases and J by 5 bases, with 6 bases of the junction left unmatched. Germline loops: CDR1 SGHTA, CDR2 FQGNSA. CDR3 size: 15 residues. CDR3 in amino acids: CASSLLTGGYTEAFF. In DNA, the CDR3 is TGTGCCAGCAGCTTGCTGACAGGGGGCTATACTGAAGCTTTCTTT.

This chain uses TRBV18 with TRBJ1-4, with D perhaps matching TRBD1 (6 bases). The CDR3 runs 14 residues. The V gene lost 4 bases and the J gene lost 2 bases, with 8 bases spanning the gap. CDR1 is KGHSH and CDR2 is LQKENI in the germline V gene. The CDR3 DNA is TGTGCCAGCTCACAAGGGGGGACTAATGAAAAACTGTTTTTT. Its translation is CASSQGGTNEKLFF.

This clonotype was recorded a few times. The genes are TRBV27 and TRBJ1-5, with D uncertain. V shed 1 base and J shed 3 bases, with 10 bases lying between them. The germline V gene has CDR1 MNHEY and CDR2 SMNVEV (reference sequence). The CDR3 length is 15 residues. As DNA, the CDR3 is TGTGCCAGCAGTTTATTGCAGGACCTCAATCAGCCCCAGCATTTT. Amino acid sequence: CASSLLQDLNQPQHF.

J is TRBJ1-6 and V is TRBV20-1, with 9 nucleotides matching TRBD1. The CDR3 extends over 16 amino acids. Trimming took 0 bases from V and 7 from J; bases not matched to a gene: 7. CDR1 is DFQATT and CDR2 is SNEGSKA in the germline V gene (reference sequence). The CDR3: CSARDYSGQGNSPLHF. CDR3 DNA sequence: TGCAGTGCTAGAGATTATAGCGGACAGGGGAATTCACCCCTCCACTTT.

The chain links TRBV28 to TRBJ1-6, with TRBD1 matching 7 bases. The V segment lost 3 bases and the J segment 9 bases; nucleotides outside the gene matches: 5. The germline V gene has CDR1 MDHEN and CDR2 SYDVKM. The CDR3 extends over 14 amino acids. Here the CDR3 reads CASSFRGDSSPLHF. CDR3 sequence (DNA): TGTGCCAGCAGTTTTCGGGGGGACAGTTCACCCCTCCACTTT.

At least ten counts were recorded for this clonotype. The J gene is TRBJ2-7, the V gene TRBV7-9; D gene uncertain. The ends were cut back, 5 bases at V and 7 bases at J, with 15 bases in the middle. This CDR3 comprises 13 residues. Germline CDR1 and CDR2: SEHNR and FQNEAQ (reference sequence). The CDR3 DNA follows: TGTGCCAGCAGCCCCCCGAACGCGAGGGAGCAGTACTTC. Translating it yields CASSPPNAREQYF.

This clonotype was detected many times. V gene TRBV6-1 combines with J gene TRBJ1-2; D is ambiguous. Germline V gene sequence: CDR1 MNHNS, CDR2 SASEGT. With 8 bases removed from V and 0 bases from J, the gap between germline ends came to 10 bases. This CDR3 comprises 13 residues. CDR3: CASRERPNYGYTF. The CDR3, as DNA: TGTGCCAGCCGCGAGAGACCTAACTATGGCTACACCTTC.

The chain is built from TRBV9 and TRBJ1-2, with D unresolved. The ends were cut back, 4 bases at V and 7 bases at J, with 11 bases in the middle. The CDR3 consists of 12 residues. Per germline, CDR1 SGDLS and CDR2 YYNGEE. The CDR3 coding sequence is TGTGCCAGCAGCCCCCGTCCCACTGGCTACACCTTC. Protein sequence: CASSPRPTGYTF.

CDR3 protein: CASSEKGRQGASPLHF. CDR3 coding DNA: TGTGCCAGCAGTGAAAAAGGGAGGCAGGGGGCTTCACCCCTCCACTTT. The rearrangement links TRBV6-1 to TRBJ1-6, with 8 bases aligning to TRBD1. V dropped 2 bases and J dropped 9; count of bases not matched to a gene: 9. Per germline, CDR1 MNHNS and CDR2 SASEGT. The CDR3 covers 16 residues.

This clonotype has a count of ten or more. The chain uses TRBV29-1 and TRBJ2-1; 8 nucleotides match TRBD1. The CDR3 sequence is 18 residues long. The germline V gene has CDR1 SQVTM and CDR2 ANQGSEA. The V segment lost 0 bases and the J segment 9 bases; nucleotides outside the gene matches: 19. The CDR3 sequence: CSVEDKGPNSDRVIEQFF. The CDR3 DNA is TGCAGCGTTGAAGATAAGGGCCCTAACTCGGACAGGGTGATTGAGCAGTTCTTC.

This clonotype was observed many times. V gene TRBV7-2 combines with J gene TRBJ2-2; 12 bases align to TRBD2. Germline-derived CDR1 and CDR2 are SGHTA and FQGNSA. V was pared by 3 bases and J by 4 bases, with 12 bases of the junction left unmatched. The CDR3 runs 19 residues. This CDR3 is CASSLWASGGAFGTGELFF. The CDR3 region has the DNA TGTGCCAGCAGCTTGTGGGCTAGCGGGGGGGCCTTCGGCACCGGGGAGCTGTTTTTT.

This rearrangement joins TRBV9 to TRBJ1-1; D might be TRBD1 (5 bases). V was shortened by 4 bases and J by 8 bases, with 18 bases between the two germline ends. The CDR3 runs to 14 residues. CDR1 is SGDLS and CDR2 is YYNGEE in the germline V gene. CDR3 bases: TGTGCCAGCAGCTACCGGGACCGAGAATGGGAAGCTTTCTTT. It codes for CASSYRDREWEAFF.

V is TRBV6-5 and J is TRBJ2-2; D gene uncertain. The germline V and J ends were trimmed by 2 bases and 6 bases, with 7 bases remaining between them. The V gene's germline CDR1 is MNHEY and CDR2 SVGAGI. The CDR3 is 13 residues long. The chain's CDR3 is CASSYRRSGELFF. The DNA of the CDR3 is TGTGCCAGCAGTTACAGAAGATCCGGGGAGCTGTTTTTT.

This clonotype was counted at least ten times. The genes are TRBV7-6 and TRBJ2-6; no firm D call. Germline-derived CDR1 and CDR2 are SGHVS and FNYEAQ. Trimming took 3 bases from V and 0 from J, leaving 18 bases between them. The CDR3 sequence is 19 residues long. CDR3 protein: CASSFPARNRSSGANVLTF. The CDR3 DNA sequence: TGTGCCAGCAGCTTCCCCGCGAGGAACAGATCCTCTGGGGCCAACGTCCTGACTTTC. The full variable domain, in which reference TRBV7-6 and TRBJ2-6 provide the parts outside the CDR3, is GAGVSQSPRYKVTKRGQDVALRCDPISGHVSLYWYRQALGQGPEFLTYFNYEAQQDKSGLPNDRFSAERPEGSISTLTIQRTEQRDSAMYRCASSFPARNRSSGANVLTFGAGSRLTVL.

This clonotype was seen only a few times. The junction and the germline gene differ at one end; a read error may be behind it. The V call is TRBV7-6, the J call TRBJ2-2, with 10 bases matching TRBD2. Germline CDR1 reads SGHVS; CDR2 reads FNYEAQ. The CDR3 loop spans 15 amino acids. For the CDR3, the DNA is TGTGTCAGCAGCTTGGTAGCGGGGGGAACCGGGGAGCTGTTTTTT. Encoded protein: CVSSLVAGGTGELFF.

CDR3 in amino acids: CAISRTATGAYEQYV. In DNA, the CDR3 is TGTGCCATCAGTCGAACCGCCACAGGAGCTTACGAGCAGTACGTC. This sequence joins TRBV10-3 and TRBJ2-7; D might be TRBD1 (5 bases). CDR3 size: 15 residues. Germline CDR1 reads ENHRY; CDR2 reads SYGVKD. Trimming stripped 5 bases from V and 4 bases from J, with 18 bases between.

As regards this clonotype: The junction and the germline gene differ at one end; a read error may be behind it. The chain recombines TRBV6-1 with TRBJ1-2; a weak D match, TRBD1 (5 bases). The V gene's germline CDR1 is MNHNS and CDR2 SASEGT. The CDR3 loop spans 10 amino acids. This CDR3 is CASSRVGTYF. CDR3 bases: TGTGCCAGCAGTCGGGTGGGGACCTACTTC.

The V gene is TRBV12-3 or TRBV12-4, the J gene TRBJ1-4; D gene unclear. CDR3 size: 14 residues. V was pared by 4 bases and J by 7 bases, with 13 bases between. CDR3 DNA sequence: TGTGCCAGCAGTTCGACGTCGGGTAGTGAAAAACTGTTTTTT. It is translated as CASSSTSGSEKLFF.

This clonotype was counted between two and nine times. This sequence joins TRBV5-1 and TRBJ1-6; TRBD1 might be the D (5 bases). Trimming left V 5 bases short and J 5 bases short, with 14 bases between. The germline V gene has CDR1 SGHRS and CDR2 YFSETQ. This CDR3 is built from 15 residues. For the CDR3, the DNA is TGCGCCAGCAGACAACGGGACTTAAATAATTCACCCCTCCACTTT. Translated, it gives CASRQRDLNNSPLHF.

The rearrangement uses TRBV12-3 or TRBV12-4 and TRBJ2-1; TRBD2 aligns across 8 bases. The CDR3 extends over 14 amino acids. Trimming at V came to 6 bases and at J to 8 bases, leaving 9 bases not matched to a gene. DNA of the CDR3: TGTGCCAGCAGCCCCCGGGGGGGGGGCTATGAGCAGTTCTTC. It specifies CASSPRGGGYEQFF.

The chain has TRBV7-9 and TRBJ1-1, with D possibly being TRBD1 (6 bases). This CDR3 is 15 amino acids long. CDR1 and CDR2 from the germline V gene are SEHNR and FQNEAQ (reference sequence). V lost 6 bases to trimming and J lost 4 bases, with 18 bases between them. CDR3 sequence: CASRLPGGEGTEAFF. The CDR3 DNA reads as TGTGCCAGCAGGCTTCCGGGGGGCGAAGGCACTGAAGCTTTCTTT.

This clonotype was detected only a few times. The chain links TRBV7-2 to TRBJ2-1; TRBD2 agrees at 14 bases. Germline values: CDR1 SGHTA, CDR2 FQGNSA. The junction had 6 bases not matched to a gene; V was cut back by 5 bases and J by 6 bases. This CDR3 spans 16 amino acids. The CDR3 protein is CASSTRTSGGSNEQFF. The CDR3 DNA follows: TGTGCCAGCAGCACAAGGACTAGCGGGGGGAGCAATGAGCAGTTCTTC.

This clonotype was picked up a small number of times. V is TRBV7-9 and J is TRBJ1-5, with no clear D. In germline, CDR1 is SEHNR, CDR2 FQNEAQ (reference sequence). The CDR3 totals 14 residues. V was trimmed by 6 bases and J by 1 base, leaving 10 bases between them. The DNA for the CDR3 is TGTGCCAGCAGTACCGGCCCCAGCAATCAGCCCCAGCATTTT. Encoded protein: CASSTGPSNQPQHF. Supplemented by reference TRBV7-9 and TRBJ1-5, the full variable domain reads DTGVSQNPRHKITKRGQNVTFRCDPISEHNRLYWYRQTLGQGPEFLTYFQNEAQLEKSRLLSDRFSAERPKGSFSTLEIQRTEQGDSAMYLCASSTGPSNQPQHFGDGTRLSIL.

This clonotype occurred a few times. The CDR3 nucleotides are TGTGCCAGCGATCGAGGGGGACGAAGCAATGAGCAGTTCTTC. Amino acid sequence: CASDRGGRSNEQFF. This chain links TRBV6-5 with TRBJ2-1; perhaps TRBD1 as D (6 bases). Trimming shortened V by 8 bases and J by 6 bases, and 17 bases separated the two germline ends. The CDR3 extends over 14 amino acids. Germline CDR1 and CDR2: MNHEY and SVGAGI.

The V call is TRBV9, the J call TRBJ2-1; 8 nucleotides agree with TRBD1. Trimming at V came to 4 bases and at J to 0 bases, leaving 3 bases not matched to a gene. The CDR3 is 15 residues long. Germline CDR1 is SGDLS and CDR2 is YYNGEE. CDR3: CASSRDRISYNEQFF. The CDR3 coding sequence is TGTGCCAGCAGCCGGGACAGGATCTCCTACAATGAGCAGTTCTTC.

This sequence joins TRBV11-2 and TRBJ2-1; possible D gene TRBD1, 5 bases. The germline gives CDR1 SGHAT, CDR2 FQNNGV. Trimming cost V 8 bases and J 6 bases, with 8 bases left between them. The CDR3 covers 11 residues. The CDR3 coding sequence is TGTGCCAGCTTTGGGGCCAATGAGCAGTTCTTC. Residues: CASFGANEQFF. Based on the CDR3 plus reference TRBV11-2 and TRBJ2-1, the full variable domain is EAGVAQSPRYKIIEKRQSVAFWCNPISGHATLYWYQQILGQGPKLLIQFQNNGVVDDSQLPKDRFSAERLKGVDSTLKIQPAKLEDSAVYLCASFGANEQFFGPGTRLTVL.

The table lists this clonotype with many counts. The chain recombines TRBV7-2 with TRBJ1-6; D is ambiguous. The CDR3 length is 13 residues. From germline, CDR1 is SGHTA and CDR2 FQGNSA. The ends were cut back, 3 bases at V and 4 bases at J, with 4 bases in the middle. The CDR3 protein is CASSLSYNSPLHF. For the CDR3, the DNA is TGTGCCAGCAGCTTGTCTTATAATTCACCCCTCCACTTT.

The table lists this clonotype with many counts. The chain links TRBV6-1 to TRBJ2-1, with D possibly being TRBD1 (6 bases). Per the germline V gene, CDR1 is MNHNS and CDR2 is SASEGT. CDR3 length: 13 residues. Trimming took 6 bases from V and 4 from J, leaving 10 bases between them. CDR3 in DNA: TGTGCCAGCAGATCCACAGGGTACAATGAGCAGTTCTTC. It is translated as CASRSTGYNEQFF.

With regard to this clonotype: The CDR3 ends on some other residue instead of the conserved phenylalanine or tryptophan, so this is likely a read error. The rearrangement joins TRBV7-9 to TRBJ2-7; no firm D call. The CDR3 extends over 12 amino acids. CDR1 and CDR2 (germline): SEHNR, FQNEAQ (reference sequence). V was cut by 5 bases and J by 4 bases, with 9 bases left in between. CDR3 sequence (DNA): TGTGCCAGCAGCCCCGGACCATACGAGCAGTACCTC. Its translation is CASSPGPYEQYL.

Of note for this clonotype: One end of the junction does not line up with germline, which may come from a read error. The DNA of the CDR3 is TGTGCCAGGAGCCAAGAAGGGTCTGGGTATGGCTACACCTTC. Protein: CARSQEGSGYGYTF. J is TRBJ1-2 and V is TRBV14, with D unresolved. The CDR3 spans 14 residues. CDR1 SGHDN and CDR2 FVKESK come from the germline V gene.

This chain links TRBV7-9 with TRBJ2-5; the match to TRBD1 covers 10 bases. After removal of 4 bases from V and 3 bases from J, the junction contained 11 bases not matched to a gene. Germline V gene data show CDR1 as SEHNR and CDR2 as FQNEAQ (reference sequence). This CDR3 has 17 residues. This CDR3 reads CASSSTLATGGEETQYF. In DNA, the CDR3 is TGTGCCAGCAGCTCGACCCTAGCGACAGGGGGCGAAGAGACCCAGTACTTC. Full variable domain (rest looked up from reference TRBV7-9 and TRBJ2-5): DTGVSQNPRHKITKRGQNVTFRCDPISEHNRLYWYRQTLGQGPEFLTYFQNEAQLEKSRLLSDRFSAERPKGSFSTLEIQRTEQGDSAMYLCASSSTLATGGEETQYFGPGTRLLVL.

CDR3 in DNA: TGTGCCAGCAGTTTACTGGGGGGGAACTATGGCTACACCTTC. Translated, it gives CASSLLGGNYGYTF. The genes are TRBV27 and TRBJ1-2; tentative D call: TRBD1 (5 bases). Trimming cost V 2 bases and J 2 bases, with 9 bases left between them. The germline V gene encodes CDR1 MNHEY and CDR2 SMNVEV (reference sequence). This CDR3 has 14 residues.